This T cell receptor beta chain was documented in a study of blood T cell repertoires in COVID-19. The wider study: COVID-19 samples, acute and convalescent, were from the United States, Italy and Spain. T cells, B-cell-depleted T cells, or PBMCs supplied cDNA or gDNA.

Trimming cost V 4 bases and J 6 bases, with 15 bases left between them. The germline V gene has CDR1 LNHNV and CDR2 YYDKDF (reference sequence). The length of the CDR3 is 14 residues. The table came from immunoSEQ multiplex PCR; TCRdb's copy has only in-frame clones and leaves some out. The sample contains tens of thousands of clones, roughly 85% of which appear only once. The receptor was derived from a human donor in a cohort sampled during active COVID-19. This chain links TRBV15 with TRBJ1-2; D uncertain. Material: peripheral blood. Written as DNA, the CDR3 is TGTGCCACCAGCACCCGCCAGGAATCGAATGGCTACACCTTC. It is translated as CATSTRQESNGYTF.